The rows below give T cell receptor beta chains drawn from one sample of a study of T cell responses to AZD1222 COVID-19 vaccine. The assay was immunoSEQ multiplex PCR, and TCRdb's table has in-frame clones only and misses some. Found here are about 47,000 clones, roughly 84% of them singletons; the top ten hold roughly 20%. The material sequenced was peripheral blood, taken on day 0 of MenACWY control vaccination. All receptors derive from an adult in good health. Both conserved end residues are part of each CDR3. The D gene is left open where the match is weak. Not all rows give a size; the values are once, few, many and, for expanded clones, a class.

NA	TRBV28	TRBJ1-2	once	CASSLRPRGYTF	TGTGCCAGCAGTTTAAGGCCGAGGGGCTACACCTTC
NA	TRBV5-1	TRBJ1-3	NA	CASSQGNTIYF	TGCGCCAGCAGCCAGGGTAACACCATATATTTT
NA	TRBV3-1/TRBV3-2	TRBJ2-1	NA	CASSQDSVIREQFF	TGTGCCAGCAGCCAAGATTCGGTGATTAGGGAGCAGTTCTTC
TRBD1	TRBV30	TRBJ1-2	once	CAWNRDRAGYGYTF	TGTGCCTGGAACCGGGACAGGGCCGGCTATGGCTACACCTTC
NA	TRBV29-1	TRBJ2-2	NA	CSVDSGGELFF	TGCAGCGTTGACTCTGGGGGGGAGCTGTTTTTT
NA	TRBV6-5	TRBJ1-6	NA	CASRSGPISGSPLHF	TGTGCCAGCAGATCCGGGCCTATCTCCGGTTCACCCCTCCACTTT
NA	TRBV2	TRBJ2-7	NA	CASSRDSTAREQYF	TGTGCCAGCAGTCGGGACTCAACTGCACGGGAGCAGTACTTC
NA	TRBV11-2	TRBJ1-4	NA	CASSWGRRNEKLFF	TGTGCCAGCAGCTGGGGACGTAGGAATGAAAAACTGTTTTTT
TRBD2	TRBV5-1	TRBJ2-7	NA	CASSSPPTSGEYQYPTYEQYF	TGCGCCAGCAGCTCACCACCTACTAGCGGGGAATATCAATACCCTACCTACGAGCAGTACTTC
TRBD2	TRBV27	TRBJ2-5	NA	CASSLSTSGRPRETQYF	TGTGCCAGCAGTTTATCGACTAGCGGGAGGCCACGAGAGACCCAGTACTTC
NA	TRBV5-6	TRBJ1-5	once	CASSLASSQPQHF	TGTGCCAGCAGCTTGGCGAGCTCTCAGCCCCAGCATTTT
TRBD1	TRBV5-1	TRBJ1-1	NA	CASSLLPGQGYTEAFF	TGCGCCAGCAGCTTACTGCCGGGACAGGGATATACTGAAGCTTTCTTT
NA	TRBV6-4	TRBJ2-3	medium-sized	CASSDSSAPTDTQYF	TGTGCCAGCAGTGACTCCAGCGCCCCCACAGATACGCAGTATTTT
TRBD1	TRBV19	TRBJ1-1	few	CASSTTGAVGTEAFF	TGTGCCAGTAGTACCACAGGGGCGGTTGGGACTGAAGCTTTCTTT
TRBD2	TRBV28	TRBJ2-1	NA	CASSPHSGTFSYNEQFF	TGTGCCAGCAGCCCACATAGCGGGACGTTCTCCTACAATGAGCAGTTCTTC
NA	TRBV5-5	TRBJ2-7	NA	CASNPVGAGSYEQYF	TGTGCCAGCAATCCGGTAGGGGCAGGCTCCTACGAGCAGTACTTC
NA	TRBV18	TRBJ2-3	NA	CASSPGRGGARSDTQYF	TGTGCCAGCTCACCAGGTCGAGGGGGGGCCCGTTCAGATACGCAGTATTTT
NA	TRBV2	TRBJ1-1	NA	CASRGTEAFF	TGTGCCAGCAGGGGCACTGAAGCTTTCTTT
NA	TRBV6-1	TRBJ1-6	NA	CASSEKVGIRASTYNSPLHF	TGTGCCAGCAGTGAAAAAGTGGGCATACGGGCCTCAACCTATAATTCACCCCTCCACTTT
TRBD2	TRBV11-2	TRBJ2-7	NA	CASSLDLGLAGVGEQYF	TGTGCCAGCAGCTTAGATTTGGGACTAGCGGGAGTGGGGGAGCAGTACTTC
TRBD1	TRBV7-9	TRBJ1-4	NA	CASSATLGTETNEKLFF	TGTGCCAGCAGCGCCACTTTAGGGACAGAAACTAATGAAAAACTGTTTTTT
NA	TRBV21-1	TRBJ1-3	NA	CASSATMSSGNTIYF	TGTGCCAGCAGCGCCACGATGAGCTCTGGAAACACCATATATTTT
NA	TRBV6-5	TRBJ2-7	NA	CASSPGTVNEQYF	TGTGCCAGCAGTCCCGGGACCGTTAACGAGCAGTACTTC
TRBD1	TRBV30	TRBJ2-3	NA	CAWSRDSSTDTQYF	TGTGCCTGGAGCCGGGACAGTAGCACAGATACGCAGTATTTT
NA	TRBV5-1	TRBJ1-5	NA	CASSPDSDNQPQHF	TGCGCCAGCAGTCCGGACAGCGACAATCAGCCCCAGCATTTT
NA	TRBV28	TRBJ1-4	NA	CASSSYGRGGATNEKLFF	TGTGCCAGCAGTTCCTACGGCCGGGGAGGGGCAACTAATGAAAAACTGTTTTTT
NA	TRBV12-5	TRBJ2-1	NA	CASGPPGVNEQFF	TGTGCTAGTGGCCCCCCGGGGGTCAATGAGCAGTTCTTC
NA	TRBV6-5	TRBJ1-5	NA	CASIQGINQPQHF	TGTGCCAGCATTCAGGGGATTAATCAGCCCCAGCATTTT
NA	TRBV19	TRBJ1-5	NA	CATSSAGITQPQHF	TGTGCCACCTCTAGTGCAGGGATCACCCAGCCCCAGCATTTT
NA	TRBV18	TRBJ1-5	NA	CASSPDSLNSNQPQHF	TGTGCCAGCTCACCGGACAGCCTAAATAGCAATCAGCCCCAGCATTTT
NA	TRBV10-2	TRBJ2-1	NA	CASSESILRLSYNEQFF	TGCGCCAGCAGTGAGTCGATTCTCCGCCTCTCCTACAATGAGCAGTTCTTC
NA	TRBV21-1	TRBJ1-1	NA	CASSKNTQGLNTEAFF	TGTGCCAGCAGCAAAAACACACAGGGATTGAACACTGAAGCTTTCTTT
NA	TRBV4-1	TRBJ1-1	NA	CASSSVAGPSTEAFF	TGCGCCAGCAGCTCTGTGGCAGGGCCCAGCACTGAAGCTTTCTTT
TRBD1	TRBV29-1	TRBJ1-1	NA	CSVRQGDTEAFF	TGCAGCGTTAGACAGGGAGATACTGAAGCTTTCTTT
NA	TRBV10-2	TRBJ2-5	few	CASSDTERETQYF	TGCGCCAGCAGTGACACAGAGCGAGAGACCCAGTACTTC
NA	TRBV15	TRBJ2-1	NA	CATSGGHLPVF	TGTGCCACCAGTGGAGGACATTTGCCAGTCTTC
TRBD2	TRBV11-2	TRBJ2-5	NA	CASSLGITSGVEETQYF	TGTGCCAGCAGCTTAGGTATCACTAGCGGGGTTGAAGAGACCCAGTACTTC
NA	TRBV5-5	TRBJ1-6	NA	CASSRTGGRNSPLHF	TGTGCCAGCAGCCGGACGGGAGGGAGGAATTCACCCCTCCACTTT
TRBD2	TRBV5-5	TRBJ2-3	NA	CASRTSGSSPDTQYF	TGTGCCAGCAGGACTAGCGGGAGTTCCCCAGATACGCAGTATTTT
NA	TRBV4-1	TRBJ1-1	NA	CASSQEVTANTEAFF	TGCGCCAGCAGCCAAGAAGTGACGGCGAACACTGAAGCTTTCTTT
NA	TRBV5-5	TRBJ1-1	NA	CASSLGQGQAFF	TGTGCCAGCAGCTTGGGACAAGGACAAGCTTTCTTT
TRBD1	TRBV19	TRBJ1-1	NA	CASSNRGLVAFF	TGTGCCAGTAGTAACAGGGGGCTGGTAGCTTTCTTT
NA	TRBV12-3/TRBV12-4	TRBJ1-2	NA	CASTPGRTPGYTF	TGTGCCAGCACCCCTGGACGTACCCCTGGCTACACCTTC